What follows describes a single T cell receptor beta chain. The antigen remains unidentified. The germline gene is not matched at one end of the junction; a read error may be the cause. The repertoire was sequenced with immunoSEQ multiplex PCR; TCRdb's copy has only in-frame clones and lacks some. The profile covers more than 300,000 clones, with more than 80% appearing a single time and approximately 0.86% taken by the ten largest. CDR1 is SNHLY and CDR2 is FYNNEI in the germline V gene. The CDR3 runs 14 residues. These data belong to a study of cytomegalovirus exposure and HLA in healthy donors. Separation from the roughly 670-subject first cohort characterized the roughly 130-subject validation cohort, to which the donors belonged. Overall study results and limits: Despite most TCR sequences being rare, some public TCRs occurred in many donors.

Source material: PBMCs. This chain connects TRBV2 to TRBJ1-2; TRBD1 aligns across 9 bases. The clonotype was recovered from a woman aged 18-35 years in good health and CMV-seronegative. CDR3 residues: CAAPPGQGRYGYTF. DNA for the CDR3: TGCGCAGCACCCCCGGGACAGGGACGATATGGCTACACCTTC. The full variable domain, rest sourced from reference TRBV2 and TRBJ1-2, is EPEVTQTPSHQVTQMGQEVILRCVPISNHLYFYWYRQILGQKVEFLVSFYNNEISEKSEIFDDQFSVERPDGSNFTLKIRSTKLEDSAMYFCAAPPGQGRYGYTFGSGTRLTVV.